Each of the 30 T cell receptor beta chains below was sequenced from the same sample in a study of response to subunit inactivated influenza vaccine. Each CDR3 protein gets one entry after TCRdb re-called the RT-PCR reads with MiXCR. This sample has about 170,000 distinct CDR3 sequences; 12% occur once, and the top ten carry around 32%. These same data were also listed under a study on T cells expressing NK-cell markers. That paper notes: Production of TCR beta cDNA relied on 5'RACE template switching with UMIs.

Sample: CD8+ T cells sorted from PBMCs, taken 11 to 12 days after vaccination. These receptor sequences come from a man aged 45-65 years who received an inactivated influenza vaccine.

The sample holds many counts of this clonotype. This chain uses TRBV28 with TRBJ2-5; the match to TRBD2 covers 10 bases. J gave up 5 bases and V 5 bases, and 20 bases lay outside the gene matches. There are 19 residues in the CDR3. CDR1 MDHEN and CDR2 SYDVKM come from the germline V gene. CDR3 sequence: CASSEYSGTSDLAGETQYF. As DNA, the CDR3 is TGTGCCAGCAGTGAGTACTCCGGGACTAGCGACCTGGCAGGGGAGACCCAGTACTTC.

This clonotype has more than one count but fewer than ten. In nucleotides, the CDR3 is TGTGCCAGCAGCTTTCCCTGGGACAGGGATATCATGAACACTGAAGCTTTCTTT. Its protein product is CASSFPWDRDIMNTEAFF. The chain combines TRBV21-1 with TRBJ1-1; TRBD1, as called in the table, went unchecked against the DNA. TRBV21-1 is a pseudogene. This CDR3 spans 18 amino acids.

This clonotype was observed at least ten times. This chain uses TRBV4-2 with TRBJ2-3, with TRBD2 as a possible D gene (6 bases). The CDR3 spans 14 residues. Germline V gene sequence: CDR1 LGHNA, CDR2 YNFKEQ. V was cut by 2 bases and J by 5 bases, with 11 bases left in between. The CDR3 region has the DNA TGTGCCAGCAGCCAACCCGGGAGTCGAGATACGCAGTATTTT. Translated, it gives CASSQPGSRDTQYF.

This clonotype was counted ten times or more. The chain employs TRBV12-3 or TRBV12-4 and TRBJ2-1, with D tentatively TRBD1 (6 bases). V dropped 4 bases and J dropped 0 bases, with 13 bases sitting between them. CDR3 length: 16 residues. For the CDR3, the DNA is TGTGCCAGCAGTTCCTCCCGGACAGCCTCCTACAATGAGCAGTTCTTC. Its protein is CASSSSRTASYNEQFF.

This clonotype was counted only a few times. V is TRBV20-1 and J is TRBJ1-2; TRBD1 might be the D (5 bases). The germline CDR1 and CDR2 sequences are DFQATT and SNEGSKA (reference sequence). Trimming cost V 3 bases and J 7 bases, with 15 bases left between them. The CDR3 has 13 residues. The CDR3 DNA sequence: TGCAGTGCTAGCGAGCTGGGGACCGGTGGCTACACCTTC. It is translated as CSASELGTGGYTF.

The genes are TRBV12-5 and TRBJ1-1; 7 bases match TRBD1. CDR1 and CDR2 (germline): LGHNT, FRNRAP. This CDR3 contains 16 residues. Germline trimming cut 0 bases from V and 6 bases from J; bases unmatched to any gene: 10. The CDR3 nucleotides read TGTGCTAGTGGTTTGGTACTAATAGGGGGCAGTTCTGAAGCTTTCTTT. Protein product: CASGLVLIGGSSEAFF.

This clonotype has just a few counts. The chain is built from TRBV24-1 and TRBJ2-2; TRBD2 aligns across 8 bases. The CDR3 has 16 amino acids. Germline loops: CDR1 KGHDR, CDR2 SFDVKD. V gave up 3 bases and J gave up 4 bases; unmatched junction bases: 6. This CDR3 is CATSDDREGITGELFF. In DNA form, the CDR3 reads TGTGCCACCAGTGATGACCGGGAGGGCATCACCGGGGAGCTGTTTTTT.

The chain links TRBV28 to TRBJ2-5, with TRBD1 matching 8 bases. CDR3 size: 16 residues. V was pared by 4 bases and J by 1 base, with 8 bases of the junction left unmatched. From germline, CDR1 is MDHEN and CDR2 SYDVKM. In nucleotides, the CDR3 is TGTGCCAGCAGTTCCTGGACAGGGACGACCCAAGAGACCCAGTACTTC. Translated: CASSSWTGTTQETQYF.

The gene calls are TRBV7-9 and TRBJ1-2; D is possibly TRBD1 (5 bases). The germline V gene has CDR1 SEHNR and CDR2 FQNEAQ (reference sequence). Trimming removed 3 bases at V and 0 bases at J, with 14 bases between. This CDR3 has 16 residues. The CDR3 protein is CASSFHDQTANYGYTF. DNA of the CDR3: TGTGCCAGCAGCTTCCACGATCAGACAGCTAACTATGGCTACACCTTC. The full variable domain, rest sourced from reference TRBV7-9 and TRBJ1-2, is DTGVSQNPRHKITKRGQNVTFRCDPISEHNRLYWYRQTLGQGPEFLTYFQNEAQLEKSRLLSDRFSAERPKGSFSTLEIQRTEQGDSAMYLCASSFHDQTANYGYTFGSGTRLTVV.

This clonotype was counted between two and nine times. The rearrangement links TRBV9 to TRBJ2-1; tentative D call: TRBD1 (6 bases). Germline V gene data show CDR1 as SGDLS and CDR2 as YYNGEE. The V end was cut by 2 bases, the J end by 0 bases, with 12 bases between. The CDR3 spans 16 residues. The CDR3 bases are TGTGCCAGCAGCGTGAACAGGGCGAGCTCCTACAATGAGCAGTTCTTC. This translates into CASSVNRASSYNEQFF.

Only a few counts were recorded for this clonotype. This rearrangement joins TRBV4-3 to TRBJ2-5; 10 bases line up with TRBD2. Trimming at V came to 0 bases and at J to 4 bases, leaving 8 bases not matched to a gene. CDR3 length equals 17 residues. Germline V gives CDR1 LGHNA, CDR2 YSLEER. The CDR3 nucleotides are TGCGCCAGCAGCCAAGATTGGTTCAGCGGGAGGGGAGAGACCCAGTACTTC. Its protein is CASSQDWFSGRGETQYF.

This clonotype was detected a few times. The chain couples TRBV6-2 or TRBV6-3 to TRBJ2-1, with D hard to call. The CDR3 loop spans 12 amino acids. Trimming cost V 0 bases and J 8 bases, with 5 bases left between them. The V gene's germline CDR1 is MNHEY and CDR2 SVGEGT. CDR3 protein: CASSYSGYEQFF. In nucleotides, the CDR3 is TGTGCCAGCAGTTACTCGGGCTATGAGCAGTTCTTC.

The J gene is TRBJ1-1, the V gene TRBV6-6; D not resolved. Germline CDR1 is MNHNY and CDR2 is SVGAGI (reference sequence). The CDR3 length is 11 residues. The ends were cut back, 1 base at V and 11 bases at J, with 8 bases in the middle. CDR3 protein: CASSYFLGAFF. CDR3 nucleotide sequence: TGTGCCAGCAGTTACTTTCTAGGGGCTTTCTTT.

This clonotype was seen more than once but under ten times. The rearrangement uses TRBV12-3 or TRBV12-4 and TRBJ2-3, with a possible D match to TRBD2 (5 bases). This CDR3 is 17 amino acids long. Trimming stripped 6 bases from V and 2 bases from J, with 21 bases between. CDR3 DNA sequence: TGTGCCAGCAGCGCACCTCGGGGTCACGCGCTCACAGATACGCAGTATTTT. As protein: CASSAPRGHALTDTQYF.

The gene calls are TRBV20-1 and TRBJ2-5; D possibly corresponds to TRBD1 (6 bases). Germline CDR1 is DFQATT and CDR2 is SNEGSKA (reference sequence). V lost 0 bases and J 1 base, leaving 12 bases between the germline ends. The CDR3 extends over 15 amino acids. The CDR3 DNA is TGCAGTGCTAGAGATGGGACAATAGTCCAAGAGACCCAGTACTTC. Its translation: CSARDGTIVQETQYF.

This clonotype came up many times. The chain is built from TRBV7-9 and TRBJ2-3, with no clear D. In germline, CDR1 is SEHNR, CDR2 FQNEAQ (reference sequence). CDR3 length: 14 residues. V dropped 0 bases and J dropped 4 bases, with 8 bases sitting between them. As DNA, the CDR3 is TGTGCCAGCAGCTTAGCTCAGGTGGCAGATACGCAGTATTTT. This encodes CASSLAQVADTQYF.

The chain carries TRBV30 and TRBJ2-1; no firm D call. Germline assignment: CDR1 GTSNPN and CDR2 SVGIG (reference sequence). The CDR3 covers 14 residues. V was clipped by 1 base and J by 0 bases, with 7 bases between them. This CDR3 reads CAWSGVGSYNEQFF. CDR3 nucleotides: TGTGCCTGGAGTGGAGTAGGCTCCTACAATGAGCAGTTCTTC.

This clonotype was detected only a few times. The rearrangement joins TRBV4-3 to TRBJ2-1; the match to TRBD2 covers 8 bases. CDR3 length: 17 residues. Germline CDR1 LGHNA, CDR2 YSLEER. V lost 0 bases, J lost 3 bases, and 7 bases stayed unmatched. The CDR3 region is CASSQDSLADIYNEQFF. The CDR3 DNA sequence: TGCGCCAGCAGCCAAGATTCACTAGCGGACATCTACAATGAGCAGTTCTTC.

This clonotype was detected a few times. CDR3 residues: CAISESWIGGGNEQFF. The CDR3 region has the DNA TGTGCCATCAGTGAGTCGTGGATAGGCGGGGGCAATGAGCAGTTCTTC. The chain uses TRBV10-3 and TRBJ2-1, with 7 bases fitting TRBD2. Germline CDR1 ENHRY, CDR2 SYGVKD. The CDR3 consists of 16 residues. J gave up 6 bases and V 0 bases, and 8 bases lay outside the gene matches.

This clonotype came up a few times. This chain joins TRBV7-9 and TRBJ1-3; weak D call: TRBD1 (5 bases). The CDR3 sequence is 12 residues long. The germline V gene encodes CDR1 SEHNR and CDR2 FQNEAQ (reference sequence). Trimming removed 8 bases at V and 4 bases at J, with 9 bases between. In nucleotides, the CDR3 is TGTGCCAGCCCGGGGGTCGGAAACACCATATATTTT. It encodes CASPGVGNTIYF.

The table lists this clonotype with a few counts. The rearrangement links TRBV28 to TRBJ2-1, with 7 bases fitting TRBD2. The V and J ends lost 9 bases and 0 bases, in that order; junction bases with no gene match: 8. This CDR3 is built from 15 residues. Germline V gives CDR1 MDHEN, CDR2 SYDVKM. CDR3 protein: CASKTSPSSYNEQFF. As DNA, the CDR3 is TGTGCCAGTAAGACTAGCCCCAGCTCCTACAATGAGCAGTTCTTC.

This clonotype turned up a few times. CDR3 nucleotides: TGTGCCAGCAGTGATGAGGTGAGGGGATACGAGCAGTACTTC. Protein product: CASSDEVRGYEQYF. This chain connects TRBV2 to TRBJ2-7; D tentatively fits TRBD1 or TRBD2 (5 bases each). This CDR3 has 14 residues. The V and J ends lost 3 bases and 4 bases respectively, with 13 bases between them. The germline CDR1 and CDR2 sequences are SNHLY and FYNNEI.

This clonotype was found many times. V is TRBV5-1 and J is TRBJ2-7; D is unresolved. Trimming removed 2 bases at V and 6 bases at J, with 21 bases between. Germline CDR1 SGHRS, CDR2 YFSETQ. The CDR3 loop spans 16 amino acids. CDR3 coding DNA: TGCGCCAGCAGCTTAATTGGGCCTCATGGGATGGCCGAGCAGTACTTC. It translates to CASSLIGPHGMAEQYF.

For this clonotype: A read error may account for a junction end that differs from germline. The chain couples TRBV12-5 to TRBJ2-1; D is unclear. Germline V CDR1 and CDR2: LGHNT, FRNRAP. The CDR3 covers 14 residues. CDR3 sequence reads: CASALVVSRNEQFF. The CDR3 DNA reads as TGTGCTAGTGCTTTGGTAGTTAGCCGGAATGAGCAGTTCTTC. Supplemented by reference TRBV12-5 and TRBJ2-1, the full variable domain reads DARVTQTPRHKVTEMGQEVTMRCQPILGHNTVFWYRQTMMQGLELLAYFRNRAPLDDSGMPKDRFSAEMPDATLATLKIQPSEPRDSAVYFCASALVVSRNEQFFGPGTRLTVL.

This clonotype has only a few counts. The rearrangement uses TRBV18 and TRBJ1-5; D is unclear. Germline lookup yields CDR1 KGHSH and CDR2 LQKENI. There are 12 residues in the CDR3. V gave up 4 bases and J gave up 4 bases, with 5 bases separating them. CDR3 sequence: CASSRGNQPQHF. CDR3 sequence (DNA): TGTGCCAGCTCACGCGGGAATCAGCCCCAGCATTTT.

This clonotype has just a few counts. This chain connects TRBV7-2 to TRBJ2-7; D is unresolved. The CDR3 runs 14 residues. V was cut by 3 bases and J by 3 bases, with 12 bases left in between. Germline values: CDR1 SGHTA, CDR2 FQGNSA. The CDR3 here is CASSFDGPYYEQYF. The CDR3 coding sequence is TGTGCCAGCAGCTTCGACGGACCGTACTACGAGCAGTACTTC.

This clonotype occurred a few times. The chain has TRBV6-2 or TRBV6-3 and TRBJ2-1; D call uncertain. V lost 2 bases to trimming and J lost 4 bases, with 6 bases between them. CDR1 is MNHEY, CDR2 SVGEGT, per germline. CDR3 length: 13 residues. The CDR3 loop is CASSYGLYNEQFF. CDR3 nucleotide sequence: TGTGCCAGCAGTTACGGCCTTTACAATGAGCAGTTCTTC.

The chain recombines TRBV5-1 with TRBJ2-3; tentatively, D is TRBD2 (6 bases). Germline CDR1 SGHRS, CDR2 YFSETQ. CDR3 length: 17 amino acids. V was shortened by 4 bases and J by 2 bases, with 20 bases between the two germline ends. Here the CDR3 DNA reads TGCGCCAGCAGCCCGATCCACAGACTAGTCCTCACAGATACGCAGTATTTT. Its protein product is CASSPIHRLVLTDTQYF.

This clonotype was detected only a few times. The chain's CDR3 is CASSQDSAGSSYEQYF. CDR3 sequence (DNA): TGCGCCAGCAGCCAAGATTCGGCAGGGAGCTCCTACGAGCAGTACTTC. The V and J genes are TRBV4-3 and TRBJ2-7; tentatively, D is TRBD1 or TRBD2 (5 bases each). The germline V gene encodes CDR1 LGHNA and CDR2 YSLEER. The CDR3 sequence is 16 residues long. Deletions cut 0 bases from V and 0 bases from J, with 12 bases between.

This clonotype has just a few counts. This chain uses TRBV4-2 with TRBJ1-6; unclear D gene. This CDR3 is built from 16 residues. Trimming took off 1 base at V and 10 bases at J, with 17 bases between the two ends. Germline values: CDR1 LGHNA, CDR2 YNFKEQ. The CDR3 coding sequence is TGTGCCAGCAGCCAAGTGGCCTGGGGTATTTCCTCACCCCTCCACTTT. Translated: CASSQVAWGISSPLHF.